The clone carrying this T cell receptor beta chain was found once. This sample is drawn from a study of shared clonotypes between healthy human individuals. Naive CD8 isolation took CD45RO-negative cells positively selected for CCR7 and excluded terminally differentiated effector memory CD45RA+ cells. Participating donors were healthy, HIV-negative adults free of recent acute infections or vaccinations. Genomic DNA belonging to each subset was distributed in equal measure over several immunoSEQ plates. As processed by the authors: Junction-only sequences without quality scores were provided by ImmunoSEQ, so filtering was different. TCRdb keeps only in-frame clones here, not all; method: immunoSEQ multiplex PCR. V and J calls plus clone size are reproduced from that table; the DNA served to infer D and trimming. The sample yields more than 2 million clones, just under 95% seen once. This receptor was obtained from a man between 18 and 35 years old in good health. Sequencing used naive CD8+ T cells sorted from blood.

As DNA, the CDR3 is TGTGCCAGCAGCTTAGTAGCTAGCGGGAGTGTAGATACGCAGTATTTT. Its translation: CASSLVASGSVDTQYF. The chain uses TRBV7-8 and TRBJ2-3; TRBD2 aligns across 10 bases. Germline V CDR1 and CDR2: SGHVS, FQNEAQ. Losses at the gene ends were 1 base for V and 5 bases for J; bases not matched to a gene: 6. The length of the CDR3 is 16 residues.